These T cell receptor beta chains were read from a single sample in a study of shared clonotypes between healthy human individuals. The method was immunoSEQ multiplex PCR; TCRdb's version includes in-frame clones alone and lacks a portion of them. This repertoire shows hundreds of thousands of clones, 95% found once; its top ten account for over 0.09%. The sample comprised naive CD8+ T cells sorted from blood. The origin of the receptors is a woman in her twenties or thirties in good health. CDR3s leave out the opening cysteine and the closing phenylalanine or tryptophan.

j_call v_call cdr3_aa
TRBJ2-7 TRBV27 ASSWDRGHHEQY
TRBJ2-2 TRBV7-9 ASSFAGDTGELF
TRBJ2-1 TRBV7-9 ASSLALGHNEQF
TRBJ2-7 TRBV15 ATSRVRDRGYEQY
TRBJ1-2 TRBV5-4 ASSLGSGYT
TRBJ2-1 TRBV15 ATSGPLGGANEQF
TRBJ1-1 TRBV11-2 ASSLHGTPSTEAF
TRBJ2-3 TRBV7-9 ASSSNEGTPLTQY
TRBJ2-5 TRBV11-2 ASSAGAPDQY
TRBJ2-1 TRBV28 ASSLGVINEQF
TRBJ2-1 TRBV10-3 AISESHSYNEQF
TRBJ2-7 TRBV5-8 ASSSSTSGVFYEQY
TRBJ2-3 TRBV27 ASSSLGPATDTQY
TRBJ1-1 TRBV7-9 ASSLDREAF
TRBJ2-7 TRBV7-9 ASRGQENYEQY
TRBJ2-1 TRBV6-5 ASSYMGGPYNEQF
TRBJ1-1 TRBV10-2 ASSLSLGQNTEAF
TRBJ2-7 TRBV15 ATSDTSGRSYEQY
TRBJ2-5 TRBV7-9 ASSDPAGGETQY
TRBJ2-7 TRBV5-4 ASSFGVSYEQY
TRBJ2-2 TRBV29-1 SVEDDRTGLTGELF
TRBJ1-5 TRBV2 ASSERGLASFNQPQH
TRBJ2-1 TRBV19 ASMPSSYNEQF
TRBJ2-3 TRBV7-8 ASSLEALSSTDTQY
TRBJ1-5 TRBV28 ASTDGYTQPQH
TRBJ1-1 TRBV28 ASSLLANSNTEAF
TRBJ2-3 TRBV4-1 ASSLILADYTDTQY
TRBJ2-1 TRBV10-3 AIHSGTSGNEQF
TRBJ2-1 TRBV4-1 ATEAEPGLAVQGEQF
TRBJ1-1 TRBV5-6 ASSWDRDYTEAF
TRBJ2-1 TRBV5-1 ASSLEQRAYNEQF
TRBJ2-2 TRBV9 ASSPPITGELF
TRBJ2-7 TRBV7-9 ASSRSGEYEQY